One and the same sample provided the 22 T cell receptor beta chains below, sequenced in a study of CD8+ T cells in alopecia areata. It was cDNA, reverse transcribed from extracted RNA, that served as the sequencing template. Produced via immunoSEQ multiplex PCR; TCRdb's table is partial and in-frame only. The sample has around 150,000 clones, around three fifths seen once. Treatment here: oral pan-JAK inhibitor, 5-10 mg twice daily. Specimen: CD4+ T cells sorted from blood, collected at week 24, from a patient treated with tofacitinib. Every receptor here comes from a human donor with alopecia areata.

The rearrangement uses TRBV5-1 and TRBJ2-2; D gene ambiguous. The V and J ends lost 1 base and 3 bases respectively, with 13 bases between them. This CDR3 is 16 amino acids long. Per germline, CDR1 SGHRS and CDR2 YFSETQ. For the CDR3, the DNA is TGCGCCAGCAGCTTGACAAGGCCCTTGGACACCGGGGAGCTGTTTTTT. It is translated as CASSLTRPLDTGELFF.

This clone has just a few counts. The chain links TRBV19 to TRBJ2-7; D unresolved. Deletions cut 2 bases from V and 3 bases from J, with 8 bases between. This CDR3 has 13 residues. Germline V gives CDR1 LNHDA, CDR2 SQIVND (reference sequence). The DNA for the CDR3 is TGTGCCAGTAGTATAACCTCCAGCTACGAGCAGTACTTC. Residues: CASSITSSYEQYF.

CDR3 bases: TGTGCCAGCAGCTCGGACTCAGAGCAGTTCTTC. Amino acid sequence: CASSSDSEQFF. This chain links TRBV7-2 with TRBJ2-1; D is possibly TRBD2 (5 bases). Germline values: CDR1 SGHTA, CDR2 FQGNSA. The CDR3 has 11 residues. Deletions cut 4 bases from V and 10 bases from J, with 8 bases between.

This clone was detected only a few times. J is TRBJ2-7 and V is TRBV29-1, with D possibly TRBD2 on 7 matching bases. The CDR3 consists of 11 residues. Trimming shortened V by 6 bases and J by 11 bases, and 17 bases separated the two germline ends. Germline assignment: CDR1 SQVTM and CDR2 ANQGSEA. The chain's CDR3 is CSVRRGEGEYF. In DNA, the CDR3 is TGCAGCGTCCGACGAGGGGAGGGGGAGTACTTC.

V gene TRBV30 combines with J gene TRBJ2-1; 7 bases map to TRBD1. The CDR3 is 12 amino acids. V trimming: 5 bases; J trimming: 9 bases; junction bases outside the gene matches: 7. Germline lookup yields CDR1 GTSNPN and CDR2 SVGIG (reference sequence). The CDR3 bases are TGTGCCTGGGACAGGGCGGAAAGTGAGCAGTTCTTC. This sequence encodes CAWDRAESEQFF. The full variable domain, its missing parts supplied by reference TRBV30 and TRBJ2-1, is SQTIHQWPATLVQPVGSPLSLECTVEGTSNPNLYWYRQAAGRGLQLLFYSVGIGQISSEVPQNLSASRPQDRQFILSSKKLLLSDSGFYLCAWDRAESEQFFGPGTRLTVL.

The chain links TRBV9 to TRBJ2-5, with D perhaps TRBD2 (5 bases). Germline CDR1 is SGDLS and CDR2 is YYNGEE. V dropped 4 bases and J dropped 4 bases, with 20 bases sitting between them. This CDR3 contains 16 residues. The DNA for the CDR3 is TGTGCCAGCAGCCCCCGGGATAGATGGATGCGAGAGACCCAGTACTTC. Protein sequence: CASSPRDRWMRETQYF.

The rearrangement links TRBV4-1 to TRBJ1-6; 7 bases agree with TRBD1. V lost 4 bases and J lost 10; bases outside the gene matches: 7. The CDR3 extends over 14 amino acids. The germline gives CDR1 MGHRA, CDR2 YSYEKL. The CDR3 sequence: CASSPVRGQSPLHF. CDR3 sequence (DNA): TGCGCCAGCAGCCCGGTGAGGGGGCAGTCACCCCTCCACTTT.

The DNA of the CDR3 is TGTGCCAGCTCACCGACACAGACGGAAGGCACCATATATTTT. Its protein product is CASSPTQTEGTIYF. J is TRBJ1-3 and V is TRBV18; D gene ambiguous. The CDR3 is 14 residues long. Germline-derived CDR1 and CDR2 are KGHSH and LQKENI. Trimming took 3 bases from V and 9 from J, leaving 15 bases between them.

The chain has TRBV7-9 and TRBJ1-2; no clear D. Trimming removed 6 bases at V and 10 bases at J, with 9 bases between. CDR3 length equals 10 residues. Looked up from germline, CDR1 is SEHNR and CDR2 is FQNEAQ (reference sequence). The CDR3 loop is CASRRGDYTF. The CDR3 DNA reads TGTGCCAGCAGAAGAGGTGACTACACCTTC.

The sample holds a few counts of this clone. This sequence joins TRBV29-1 and TRBJ1-1; D gene uncertain. Trimming shortened V by 5 bases and J by 2 bases, and 9 bases separated the two germline ends. The CDR3 runs 12 residues. Germline CDR1 reads SQVTM; CDR2 reads ANQGSEA. Written as DNA, the CDR3 is TGCAGCGTTTCAAGGAGTAACACTGAAGCTTTCTTT. Residues: CSVSRSNTEAFF.

This chain uses TRBV19 with TRBJ1-2; no clear D. The CDR3 contains 15 residues. V lost 3 bases, J lost 8 bases, and 19 bases lay in between. Germline CDR1 is LNHDA and CDR2 is SQIVND (reference sequence). DNA of the CDR3: TGTGCCAGTAGTATCCCCCCCTCCGCCGTGTGGGGCTACACCTTC. This codes for CASSIPPSAVWGYTF.

The V call is TRBV25-1, the J call TRBJ1-5; 9 nucleotides match TRBD1. This CDR3 spans 16 amino acids. Germline CDR1 and CDR2: MGHDK and SYGVNS. V was pared by 1 base and J by 1 base, with 2 bases of the junction left unmatched. The CDR3 protein is CASSESGTGSNQPQHF. DNA of the CDR3: TGTGCCAGCAGTGAATCCGGGACAGGGAGCAATCAGCCCCAGCATTTT.

The chain couples TRBV10-3 to TRBJ2-7, with 7 bases identical to TRBD1. Per the germline V gene, CDR1 is ENHRY and CDR2 is SYGVKD. CDR3 length: 14 amino acids. J gave up 1 base and V 4 bases, and 4 bases lay outside the gene matches. The chain's CDR3 is CAISGTGQSYEQYF. CDR3 nucleotide sequence: TGTGCCATCAGTGGGACGGGACAGTCCTACGAGCAGTACTTC.

V usage is TRBV4-1 and J usage is TRBJ1-1; D remains unclear. Trimming took off 0 bases at V and 0 bases at J, with 8 bases between the two ends. This CDR3 has 15 amino acids. Looked up from germline, CDR1 is MGHRA and CDR2 is YSYEKL. CDR3 sequence: CASSQDSGVNTEAFF. The CDR3 DNA follows: TGCGCCAGCAGCCAAGATTCAGGAGTGAACACTGAAGCTTTCTTT.

V usage is TRBV7-7 and J usage is TRBJ2-5; D gene unclear. CDR1 is SSHAT, CDR2 FNYEAQ, per germline (reference sequence). With 5 bases removed from V and 5 bases from J, the gap between germline ends came to 9 bases. There are 12 residues in the CDR3. The CDR3 spells CASSPLSETQYF. The CDR3 region has the DNA TGTGCCAGCAGCCCCCTCTCGGAGACCCAGTACTTC.

The CDR3 sequence: CASSLVGQTNTGELFF. CDR3 sequence (DNA): TGTGCCAGCAGCTTGGTGGGACAAACAAACACCGGGGAGCTGTTTTTT. The chain is built from TRBV5-6 and TRBJ2-2, with D possibly matching TRBD1 (6 bases). The ends were cut back, 0 bases at V and 2 bases at J, with 11 bases in the middle. CDR3 length: 16 amino acids. Germline lookup yields CDR1 SGHDT and CDR2 YYEEEE.

The genes are TRBV5-1 and TRBJ2-5, with no clear D. The CDR3 totals 16 residues. CDR1 and CDR2 from the germline V gene are SGHRS and YFSETQ. Deletions cut 0 bases from V and 1 base from J, with 13 bases between. CDR3 nucleotide sequence: TGCGCCAGCAGCTTGGAGGTAGGGCGACTCCAAGAGACCCAGTACTTC. It encodes CASSLEVGRLQETQYF.

V usage is TRBV29-1 and J usage is TRBJ1-1; D not certain. CDR1 and CDR2 from the germline V gene are SQVTM and ANQGSEA. The CDR3 sequence is 11 residues long. Trimming took 6 bases from V and 8 from J, leaving 13 bases between them. CDR3 residues: CSVGIREEAFF. The DNA of the CDR3 is TGCAGCGTCGGAATCCGGGAGGAAGCTTTCTTT. Drawing the rest from reference TRBV29-1 and TRBJ1-1, the complete variable domain is SAVISQKPSRDICQRGTSLTIQCQVDSQVTMMFWYRQQPGQSLTLIATANQGSEATYESGFVIDKFPISRPNLTFSTLTVSNMSPEDSSIYLCSVGIREEAFFGQGTRLTVV.

This clone has just a few counts. This rearrangement joins TRBV6-1 to TRBJ2-1, with TRBD1 matching 9 bases. There are 14 residues in the CDR3. V lost 8 bases, J lost 8 bases, and 10 bases stayed unmatched. The germline gives CDR1 MNHNS, CDR2 SASEGT. The chain's CDR3 is CASLLDRGFHEQFF. Here the CDR3 DNA reads TGTGCCAGCCTTCTGGACAGGGGCTTTCATGAGCAGTTCTTC.

This clone was counted a few times. This chain uses TRBV7-9 with TRBJ1-5; tentatively, D is TRBD1 (6 bases). This CDR3 contains 18 residues. V was cut by 5 bases and J by 5 bases, with 25 bases left in between. Germline V gives CDR1 SEHNR, CDR2 FQNEAQ (reference sequence). CDR3 nucleotide sequence: TGTGCCAGCAGCAAATCGGCCCTCGAGGACAGTTCGTATCAGCCCCAGCATTTT. It encodes CASSKSALEDSSYQPQHF.

The chain joins TRBV7-9 to TRBJ1-2, with D uncertain. V was cut by 2 bases and J by 8 bases, with 12 bases left in between. Germline assignment: CDR1 SEHNR and CDR2 FQNEAQ (reference sequence). This CDR3 has 13 residues. The CDR3 DNA is TGTGCCAGCAGCTTAATTCGGCCGTACGGCTACACCTTC. It specifies CASSLIRPYGYTF.

In DNA, the CDR3 is TGTGCCAGCGGGACAGAACCCAATCAGCCCCAGCATTTT. Encoded protein: CASGTEPNQPQHF. V usage is TRBV2 and J usage is TRBJ1-5, with 7 bases matching TRBD1. Germline CDR1 and CDR2: SNHLY and FYNNEI. This CDR3 has 13 amino acids. Trimming at V came to 8 bases and at J to 3 bases, leaving 4 bases not matched to a gene.